This T cell receptor (beta chain) was sequenced during a study of OX40 agonist ivuxolimab in advanced cancers. Across the whole study: Having had anti-PD-1, anti-PD-L1 or anti-CTLA-4 therapy before was allowed, and approximately 40% had some. Study observations and caveats: Partial responders receiving 0.1-3.0 mg/kg showed among the lowest clonal expansion.

Germline V CDR1 and CDR2: SGHTA, FQGTGA. This CDR3 spans 14 amino acids. Trimming stripped 5 bases from V and 6 bases from J, with 14 bases between. On this clone: Its antigen is currently unknown.

Autoimmune disease history or systemic immunosuppression barred patients. The table came from immunoSEQ multiplex PCR; TCRdb's copy has only in-frame clones and leaves some out. This repertoire shows around 15,000 clones, about 81% found once; its top ten account for around two fifths. Material: CD4+ or CD8+ T cells sorted from blood, obtained in a trial of the OX40 agonist ivuxolimab. The TCR was taken from an adult with an advanced solid tumor such as melanoma, head and neck, liver or kidney cancer. The chain joins TRBV7-3 to TRBJ2-1; D might be TRBD1 (5 bases). CDR3 DNA sequence: TGTGCCAGCAGCCCCGCGGTTGGGGCCAATGAGCAGTTCTTC. This gives the protein CASSPAVGANEQFF. Combining the CDR3 with reference TRBV7-3 and TRBJ2-1 gives the whole variable domain GAGVSQTPSNKVTEKGKYVELRCDPISGHTALYWYRQSLGQGPEFLIYFQGTGAADDSGLPNDRFFAVRPEGSVSTLKIQRTERGDSAVYLCASSPAVGANEQFFGPGTRLTVL.